Reported below is one T cell receptor (beta chain). The antigen is undetermined. Method: immunoSEQ multiplex PCR; TCRdb's copy keeps in-frame clones and lacks some. The table shows approximately 12,000 clones, with 70% to 90% occurring only once. V was trimmed by 2 bases and J by 7 bases, leaving 8 bases between them. The germline CDR1 and CDR2 sequences are KGHSH and LQKENI. The CDR3 has 12 amino acids. This sample was included in a study of chemoradiotherapy in HPV16-positive cancers. About the study: Candidate HPV-specific clones and shared TCR motifs came from a couple of HPV16-positive patients.

Notes on the study in general: During treatment, candidate HPV-specific clones and E7-related motifs expanded in tumor.

The receptor was isolated from a human donor with HPV-associated anogenital cancer. The sequencing here drew on blood, taken from a patient who underwent chemoradiotherapy. The chain has TRBV18 and TRBJ1-1, with a possible D match to TRBD1 (5 bases). CDR3 amino acids: CASSPSTGEAFF. CDR3 coding DNA: TGTGCCAGCTCACCAAGTACAGGTGAAGCTTTCTTT.